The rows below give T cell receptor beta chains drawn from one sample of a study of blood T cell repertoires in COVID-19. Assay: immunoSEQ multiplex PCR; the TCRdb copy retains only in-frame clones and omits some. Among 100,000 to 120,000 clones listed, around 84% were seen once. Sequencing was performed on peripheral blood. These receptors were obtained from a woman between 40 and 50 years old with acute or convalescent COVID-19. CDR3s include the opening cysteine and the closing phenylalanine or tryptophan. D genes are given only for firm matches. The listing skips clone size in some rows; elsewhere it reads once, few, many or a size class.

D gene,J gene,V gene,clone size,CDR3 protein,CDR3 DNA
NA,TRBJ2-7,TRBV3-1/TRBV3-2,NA,CASSQGLGPSYEQYF,TGTGCCAGCAGCCAAGGACTTGGTCCCTCCTACGAGCAGTACTTC
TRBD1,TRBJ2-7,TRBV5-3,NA,CARSSRTGDDEQYF,TGTGCCAGAAGCTCGCGAACAGGGGACGACGAGCAGTACTTC
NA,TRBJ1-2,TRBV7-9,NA,CASSWGEHYGYTF,TGTGCCAGCAGCTGGGGGGAACACTATGGCTACACCTTC
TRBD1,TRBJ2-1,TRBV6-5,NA,CASSPRTGGSFRQFF,TGTGCCAGCAGTCCCCGGACAGGGGGCAGTTTTAGGCAGTTCTTC
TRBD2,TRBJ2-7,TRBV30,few,CAWTPGRGSYEQYF,TGTGCCTGGACCCCGGGGAGGGGCTCCTACGAGCAGTACTTC
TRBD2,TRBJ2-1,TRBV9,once,CASSTGLAGGHNEQFF,TGTGCCAGCAGCACCGGACTAGCGGGGGGGCACAATGAGCAGTTCTTC
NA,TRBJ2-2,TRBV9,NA,CASSVEVSPGELFF,TGTGCCAGCAGCGTAGAAGTTAGCCCCGGGGAGCTGTTTTTT
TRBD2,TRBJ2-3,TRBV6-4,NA,CASRAGAHTDTQYF,TGTGCCAGCAGAGCGGGGGCCCACACAGATACGCAGTATTTT
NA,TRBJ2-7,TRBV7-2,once,CASSASMQYEQYF,TGTGCCAGCAGCGCTTCGATGCAGTACGAGCAGTACTTC
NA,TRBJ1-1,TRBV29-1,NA,CSVLRRGNTEAFF,TGCAGCGTCCTTCGGAGGGGGAACACTGAAGCTTTCTTT
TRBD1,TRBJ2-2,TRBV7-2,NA,CATKQDYRGGGTGELFF,TGTGCCACCAAACAAGATTACAGGGGCGGCGGCACCGGGGAGCTGTTTTTT
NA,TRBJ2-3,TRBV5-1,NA,CASSSGEFTDTQYF,TGCGCCAGCTCTTCAGGGGAATTCACAGATACGCAGTATTTT
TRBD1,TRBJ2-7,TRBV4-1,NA,CASSPKGQGYEQYF,TGCGCCAGCAGCCCTAAAGGACAGGGATACGAGCAGTACTTC
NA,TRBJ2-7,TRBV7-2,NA,CASSGADYAGALYEQYF,TGTGCCAGCAGTGGCGCCGATTACGCGGGGGCCCTCTACGAGCAGTACTTC